This is a list of T cell receptor beta chains from one sample in a study of blood T cell repertoires in COVID-19. Repertoires were generated with immunoSEQ multiplex PCR, while TCRdb's copy carries only in-frame clones and drops some. The table lists 300,000 or so clones, over 80% of them singletons. The sequenced sample consisted of peripheral blood. These receptors originate from a woman aged 35 to 49 who had recovered from COVID-19. Both conserved end residues are trimmed from each CDR3. The order of the fields is V gene, J gene, CDR3 protein.

TRBV5-1	TRBJ1-2	ASSLGTGNYGYT
TRBV29-1	TRBJ2-3	SVSGTSGGSASTDTQY
TRBV20-1	TRBJ1-3	SADQGNTIY
TRBV28	TRBJ1-2	ASSAVKEANYGYT
TRBV7-6	TRBJ1-3	ASSSGLGVSGNTIY
TRBV7-8	TRBJ1-3	ASIRGAHSGNTIY
TRBV7-9	TRBJ2-1	ASSPYRAGLWF
TRBV5-8	TRBJ2-5	ASSSLTDLQETQY
TRBV11-3	TRBJ2-7	ASSPGGTGPRY
TRBV19	TRBJ1-2	ASSIRTGFGYT
TRBV3-1/TRBV3-2	TRBJ2-7	ASGTSGGAFEQY
TRBV5-1	TRBJ1-5	ASSEIPGTINQPQH
TRBV4-1	TRBJ1-3	ASSLTQGARGNTIY
TRBV6-5	TRBJ1-6	ASGGQRNSPLH
TRBV5-1	TRBJ1-2	ASSPGGPYGYT
TRBV5-4	TRBJ1-3	ASSLQGTGNTIY
TRBV6-5	TRBJ1-1	ASSYSRVGVTEAF
TRBV2	TRBJ2-7	ASSEQGTYEQY
TRBV5-5	TRBJ2-6	ASSPGAGANVLT
TRBV5-4	TRBJ2-3	ASSAAPSGGATDTQY
TRBV30	TRBJ1-1	AWSTSTGVAF
TRBV5-4	TRBJ2-5	ASSLALAGGTQETQY
TRBV2	TRBJ1-1	ASSEQGNTEAF
TRBV4-3	TRBJ1-4	ASSQGTELLAPNEKLF
TRBV6-6	TRBJ2-3	ASRLRGGGSDTQY
TRBV7-3	TRBJ1-1	ASSLGRGNTEAF
TRBV11-3	TRBJ2-1	ASSPNRGNEQF
TRBV6-2/TRBV6-3	TRBJ1-1	ASSYWDSTEAF
TRBV30	TRBJ1-5	AWSPPGGGWNQPQH
TRBV30	TRBJ1-3	ARIGGSGNTIY
TRBV6-5	TRBJ1-3	ASSYGGVGNTIY
TRBV3-1/TRBV3-2	TRBJ2-1	ASSPRRDRERYNEQF
TRBV27	TRBJ1-5	ASSSWLGTEKDQPQH
TRBV10-3	TRBJ2-2	AIGQVNTGELF
TRBV25-1	TRBJ1-2	ASSSASLVYGYT
TRBV14	TRBJ1-2	ASSQGGGGPWGTSGYT
TRBV11-3	TRBJ2-3	ASSLGPGTRGSTDTQY
TRBV7-2	TRBJ1-1	ASSLGPIMNTEAF
TRBV4-1	TRBJ2-7	ASSQDYGEGSYEQY
TRBV7-2	TRBJ2-1	ASSWTGGAGDEQF
TRBV6-2/TRBV6-3	TRBJ2-7	ASSWDSSYEQY
TRBV10-3	TRBJ2-3	AISSGGATDTQY
TRBV11-2	TRBJ1-4	ASSLDPVGINEKLF
TRBV27	TRBJ2-7	ASSLDPGLAAYEQY
TRBV6-2/TRBV6-3	TRBJ2-3	ASSSLGGGSSITQY
TRBV6-2/TRBV6-3	TRBJ1-5	ASSFRPGTGRDFNQPQH
TRBV13	TRBJ2-1	ASSFGIAQPNEQF
TRBV7-9	TRBJ2-7	ASSSDRFEQY
TRBV11-2	TRBJ2-1	ASSSGTEGAYNEQF
TRBV7-3	TRBJ1-6	ASSLTSGGPLH
TRBV2	TRBJ2-7	ATVGLAGDEQY
TRBV12-3/TRBV12-4	TRBJ1-5	ASTLGGIQPQH
TRBV18	TRBJ2-7	ASSIFDGQSSYEQY
TRBV12-3/TRBV12-4	TRBJ2-2	ATTGLTGELF
TRBV3-1/TRBV3-2	TRBJ2-1	ASSPGQGYNEQF
TRBV19	TRBJ2-2	SSRGVNTGELF
TRBV5-1	TRBJ2-2	ASSLVRGGTTANTGELF
TRBV9	TRBJ1-2	ASSVGEDYRYGYT
TRBV24-1	TRBJ2-5	ATSDSGQGGETQY